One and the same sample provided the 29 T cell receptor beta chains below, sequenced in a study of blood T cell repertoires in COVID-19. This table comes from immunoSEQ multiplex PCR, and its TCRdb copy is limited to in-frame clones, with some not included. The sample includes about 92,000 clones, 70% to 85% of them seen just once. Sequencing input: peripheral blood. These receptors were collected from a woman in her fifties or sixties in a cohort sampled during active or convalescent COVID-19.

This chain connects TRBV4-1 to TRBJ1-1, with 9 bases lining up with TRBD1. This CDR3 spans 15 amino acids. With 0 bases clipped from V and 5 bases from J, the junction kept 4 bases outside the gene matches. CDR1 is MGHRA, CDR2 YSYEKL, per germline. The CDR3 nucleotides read TGCGCCAGCAGCCAAGATGGGACAGGGAAGACTGAAGCTTTCTTT. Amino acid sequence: CASSQDGTGKTEAFF.

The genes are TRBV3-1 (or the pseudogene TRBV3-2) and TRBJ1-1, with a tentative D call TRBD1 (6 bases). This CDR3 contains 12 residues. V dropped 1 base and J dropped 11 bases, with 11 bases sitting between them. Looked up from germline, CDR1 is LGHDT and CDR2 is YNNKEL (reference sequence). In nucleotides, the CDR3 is TGTGCCAGCAGCCAAGTGGGGGCGAGTGCTTTCTTT. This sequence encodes CASSQVGASAFF.

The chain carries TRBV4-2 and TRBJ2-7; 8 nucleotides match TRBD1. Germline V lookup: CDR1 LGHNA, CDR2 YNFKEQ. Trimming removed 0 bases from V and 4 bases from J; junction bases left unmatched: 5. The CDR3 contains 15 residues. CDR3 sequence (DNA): TGTGCCAGCAGCCAAGATGGGACAGGTTCGTACGAGCAGTACTTC. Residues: CASSQDGTGSYEQYF.

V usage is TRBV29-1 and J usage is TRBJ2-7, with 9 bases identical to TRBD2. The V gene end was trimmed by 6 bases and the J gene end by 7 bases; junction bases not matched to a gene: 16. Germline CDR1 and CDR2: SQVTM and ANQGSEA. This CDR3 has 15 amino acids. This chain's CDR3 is CSVGRSRGGAGEQYF. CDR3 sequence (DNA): TGCAGCGTGGGGAGGTCGCGCGGGGGGGCCGGGGAGCAGTACTTC.

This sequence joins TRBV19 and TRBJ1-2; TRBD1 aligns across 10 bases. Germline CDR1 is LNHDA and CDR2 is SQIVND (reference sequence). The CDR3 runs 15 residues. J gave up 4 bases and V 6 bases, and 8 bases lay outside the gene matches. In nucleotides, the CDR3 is TGTGCCAGTAGAGACAGGGGGCCGCGAGGCTATGGCTACACCTTC. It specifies CASRDRGPRGYGYTF. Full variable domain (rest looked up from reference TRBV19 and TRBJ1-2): DGGITQSPKYLFRKEGQNVTLSCEQNLNHDAMYWYRQDPGQGLRLIYYSQIVNDFQKGDIAEGYSVSREKKESFPLTVTSAQKNPTAFYLCASRDRGPRGYGYTFGSGTRLTVV.

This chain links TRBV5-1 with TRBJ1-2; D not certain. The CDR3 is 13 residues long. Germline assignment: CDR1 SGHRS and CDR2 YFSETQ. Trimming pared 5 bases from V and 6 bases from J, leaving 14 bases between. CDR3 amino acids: CASRIQEIDGYTF. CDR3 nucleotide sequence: TGCGCCAGCAGAATTCAGGAAATCGATGGCTACACCTTC.

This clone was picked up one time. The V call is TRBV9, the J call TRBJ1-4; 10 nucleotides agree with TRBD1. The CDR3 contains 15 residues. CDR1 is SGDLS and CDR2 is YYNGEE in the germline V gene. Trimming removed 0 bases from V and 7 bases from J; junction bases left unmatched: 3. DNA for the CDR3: TGTGCCAGCAGCGTAGGGGACAGGGGAAGTGAAAAACTGTTTTTT. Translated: CASSVGDRGSEKLFF.

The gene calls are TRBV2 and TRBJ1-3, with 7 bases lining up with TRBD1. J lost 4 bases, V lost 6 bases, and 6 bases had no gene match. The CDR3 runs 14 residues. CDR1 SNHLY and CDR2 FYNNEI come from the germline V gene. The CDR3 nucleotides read TGTGCCAGCAGACCCACAGGGGACGGAAACACCATATATTTT. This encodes CASRPTGDGNTIYF. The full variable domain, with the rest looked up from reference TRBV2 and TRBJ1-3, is EPEVTQTPSHQVTQMGQEVILRCVPISNHLYFYWYRQILGQKVEFLVSFYNNEISEKSEIFDDQFSVERPDGSNFTLKIRSTKLEDSAMYFCASRPTGDGNTIYFGEGSWLTVV.

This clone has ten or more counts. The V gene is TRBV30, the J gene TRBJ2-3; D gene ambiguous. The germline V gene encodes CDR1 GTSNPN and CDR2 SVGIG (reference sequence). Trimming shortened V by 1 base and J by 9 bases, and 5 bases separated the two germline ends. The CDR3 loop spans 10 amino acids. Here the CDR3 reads CAWSAGTQYF. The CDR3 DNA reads TGTGCCTGGAGTGCAGGAACGCAGTATTTT.

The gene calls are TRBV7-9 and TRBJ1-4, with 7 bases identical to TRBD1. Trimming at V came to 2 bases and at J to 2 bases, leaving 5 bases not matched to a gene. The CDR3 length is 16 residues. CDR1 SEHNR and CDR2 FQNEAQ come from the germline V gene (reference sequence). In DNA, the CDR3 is TGTGCCAGCAGCTTAAACAGGGGATCGACTAATGAAAAACTGTTTTTT. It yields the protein CASSLNRGSTNEKLFF.

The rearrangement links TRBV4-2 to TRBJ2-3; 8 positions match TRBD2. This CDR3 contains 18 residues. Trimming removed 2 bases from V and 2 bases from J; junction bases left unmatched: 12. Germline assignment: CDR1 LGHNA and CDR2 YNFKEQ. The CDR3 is CASSQFLGLATHTDTQYF. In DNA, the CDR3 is TGTGCCAGCAGCCAATTCCTCGGACTAGCCACCCACACAGATACGCAGTATTTT.

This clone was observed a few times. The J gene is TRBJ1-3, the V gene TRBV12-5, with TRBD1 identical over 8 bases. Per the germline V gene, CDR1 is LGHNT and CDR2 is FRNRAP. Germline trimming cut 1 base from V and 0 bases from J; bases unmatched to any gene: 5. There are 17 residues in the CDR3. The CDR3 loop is CASGLDPGGLSGNTIYF. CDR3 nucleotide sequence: TGTGCTAGTGGTTTGGATCCAGGGGGCCTCTCTGGAAACACCATATATTTT. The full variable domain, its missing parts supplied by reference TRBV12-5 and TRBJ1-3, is DARVTQTPRHKVTEMGQEVTMRCQPILGHNTVFWYRQTMMQGLELLAYFRNRAPLDDSGMPKDRFSAEMPDATLATLKIQPSEPRDSAVYFCASGLDPGGLSGNTIYFGEGSWLTVV.

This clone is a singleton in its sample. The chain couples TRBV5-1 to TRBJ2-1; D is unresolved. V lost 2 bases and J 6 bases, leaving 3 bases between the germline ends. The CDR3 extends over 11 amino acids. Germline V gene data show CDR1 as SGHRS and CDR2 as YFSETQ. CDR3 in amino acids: CASSFVNEQFF. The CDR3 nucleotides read TGCGCCAGCAGCTTCGTCAATGAGCAGTTCTTC. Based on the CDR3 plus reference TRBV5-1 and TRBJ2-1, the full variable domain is KAGVTQTPRYLIKTRGQQVTLSCSPISGHRSVSWYQQTPGQGLQFLFEYFSETQRNKGNFPGRFSGRQFSNSRSEMNVSTLELGDSALYLCASSFVNEQFFGPGTRLTVL.

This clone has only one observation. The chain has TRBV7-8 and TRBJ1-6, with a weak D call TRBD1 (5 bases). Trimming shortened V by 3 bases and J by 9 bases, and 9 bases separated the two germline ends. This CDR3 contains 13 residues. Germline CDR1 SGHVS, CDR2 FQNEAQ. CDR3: CASSFQGRSPLHF. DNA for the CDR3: TGTGCCAGCAGCTTTCAGGGTCGTTCACCCCTCCACTTT.

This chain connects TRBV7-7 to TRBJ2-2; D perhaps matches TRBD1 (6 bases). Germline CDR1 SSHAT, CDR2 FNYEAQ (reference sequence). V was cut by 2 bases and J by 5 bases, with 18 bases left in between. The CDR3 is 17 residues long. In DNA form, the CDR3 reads TGTGCCAGCAGCTTACTCACCCTTGGGGGCAGGACCGGGGAGCTGTTTTTT. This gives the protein CASSLLTLGGRTGELFF.

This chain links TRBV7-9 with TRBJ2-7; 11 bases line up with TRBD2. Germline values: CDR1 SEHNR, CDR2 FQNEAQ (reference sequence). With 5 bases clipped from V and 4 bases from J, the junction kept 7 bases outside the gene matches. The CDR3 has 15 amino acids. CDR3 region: CASSLTSGGQYEQYF. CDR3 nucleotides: TGTGCCAGCAGCCTCACTAGCGGGGGCCAGTACGAGCAGTACTTC.

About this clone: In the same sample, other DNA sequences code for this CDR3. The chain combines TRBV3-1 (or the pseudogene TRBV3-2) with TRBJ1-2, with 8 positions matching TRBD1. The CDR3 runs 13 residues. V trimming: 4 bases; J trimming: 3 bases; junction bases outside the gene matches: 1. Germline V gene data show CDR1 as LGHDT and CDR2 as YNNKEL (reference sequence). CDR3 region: CASSRQGYYGYTF. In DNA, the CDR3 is TGTGCCAGCAGCCGACAGGGGTACTATGGCTACACCTTC.

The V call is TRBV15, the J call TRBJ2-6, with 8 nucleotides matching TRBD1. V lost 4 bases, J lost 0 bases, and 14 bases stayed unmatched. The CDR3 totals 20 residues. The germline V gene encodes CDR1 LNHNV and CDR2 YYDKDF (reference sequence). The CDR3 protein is CATSTPRRQGAISGANVLTF. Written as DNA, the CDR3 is TGTGCCACCAGCACACCTCGCCGGCAGGGGGCAATCTCTGGGGCCAACGTCCTGACTTTC.

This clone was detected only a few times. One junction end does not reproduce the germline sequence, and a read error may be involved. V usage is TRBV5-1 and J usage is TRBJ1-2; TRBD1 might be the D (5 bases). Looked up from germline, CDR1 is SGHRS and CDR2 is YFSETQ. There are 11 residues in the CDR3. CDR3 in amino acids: CASSLLGPTDF. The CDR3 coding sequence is TGCGCCAGCAGCTTGTTGGGCCCGACAGACTTC.

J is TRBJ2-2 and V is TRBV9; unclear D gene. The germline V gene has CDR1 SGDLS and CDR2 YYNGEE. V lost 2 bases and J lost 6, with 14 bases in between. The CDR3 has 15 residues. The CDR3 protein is CASSVGLRRAGELFF. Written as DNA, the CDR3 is TGTGCCAGCAGCGTCGGATTGAGGAGAGCCGGGGAGCTGTTTTTT.

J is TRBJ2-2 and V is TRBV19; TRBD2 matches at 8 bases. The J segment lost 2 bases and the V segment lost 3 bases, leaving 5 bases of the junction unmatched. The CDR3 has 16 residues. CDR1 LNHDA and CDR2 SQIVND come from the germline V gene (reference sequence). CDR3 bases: TGTGCCAGTAGTATGCTCAGCGGGGGAAACACCGGGGAGCTGTTTTTT. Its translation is CASSMLSGGNTGELFF.

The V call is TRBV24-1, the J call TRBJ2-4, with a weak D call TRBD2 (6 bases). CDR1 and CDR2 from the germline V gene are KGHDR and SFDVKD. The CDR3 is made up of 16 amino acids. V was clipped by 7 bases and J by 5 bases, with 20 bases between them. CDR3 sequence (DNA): TGTGCCACCAGGTGGAGGGCAAGACCCCTGCAAAACATTCAGTACTTC. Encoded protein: CATRWRARPLQNIQYF.

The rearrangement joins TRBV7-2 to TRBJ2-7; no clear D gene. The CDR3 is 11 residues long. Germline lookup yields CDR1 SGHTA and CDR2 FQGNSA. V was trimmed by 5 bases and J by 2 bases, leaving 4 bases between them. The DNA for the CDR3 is TGTGCCAGCAGCGTTACCTACGAGCAGTACTTC. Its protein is CASSVTYEQYF.

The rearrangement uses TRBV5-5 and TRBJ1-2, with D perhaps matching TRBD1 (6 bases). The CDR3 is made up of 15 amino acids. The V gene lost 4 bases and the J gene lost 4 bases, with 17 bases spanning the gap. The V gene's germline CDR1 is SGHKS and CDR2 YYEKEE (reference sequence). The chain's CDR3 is CASSLQEQGTYGYTF. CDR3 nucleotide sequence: TGTGCCAGCAGCCTCCAAGAGCAGGGGACCTATGGCTACACCTTC.

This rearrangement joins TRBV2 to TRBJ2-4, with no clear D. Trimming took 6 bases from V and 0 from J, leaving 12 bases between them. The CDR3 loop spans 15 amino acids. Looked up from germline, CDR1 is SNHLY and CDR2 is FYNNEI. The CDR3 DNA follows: TGTGCCAGCAGGGTACAGCACCTAGCCAAAAACATTCAGTACTTC. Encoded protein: CASRVQHLAKNIQYF.

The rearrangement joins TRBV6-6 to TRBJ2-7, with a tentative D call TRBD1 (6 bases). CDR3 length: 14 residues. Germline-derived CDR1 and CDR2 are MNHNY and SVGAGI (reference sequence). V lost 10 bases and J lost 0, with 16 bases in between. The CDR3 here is CAIPQGKFSYEQYF. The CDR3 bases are TGTGCCATCCCCCAGGGGAAGTTCTCCTACGAGCAGTACTTC.

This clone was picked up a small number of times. The CDR3 spells CASRPAPGQGTYNEQFF. The CDR3 DNA reads TGCGCCAGCAGACCTGCTCCGGGACAGGGGACCTACAATGAGCAGTTCTTC. This chain connects TRBV5-1 to TRBJ2-1; 10 nucleotides match TRBD1. Per the germline V gene, CDR1 is SGHRS and CDR2 is YFSETQ. V shed 5 bases and J 2 bases; nucleotides not matched to a gene: 10. The CDR3 is made up of 17 amino acids. The whole variable domain, remainder taken from reference TRBV5-1 and TRBJ2-1, is KAGVTQTPRYLIKTRGQQVTLSCSPISGHRSVSWYQQTPGQGLQFLFEYFSETQRNKGNFPGRFSGRQFSNSRSEMNVSTLELGDSALYLCASRPAPGQGTYNEQFFGPGTRLTVL.

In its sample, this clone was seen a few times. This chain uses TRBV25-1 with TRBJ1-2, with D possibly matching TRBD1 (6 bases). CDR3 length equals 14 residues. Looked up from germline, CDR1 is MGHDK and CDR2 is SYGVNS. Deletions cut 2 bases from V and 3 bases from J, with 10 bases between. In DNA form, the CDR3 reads TGTGCCAGCAGTGAACAGGGGCCGCACTATGGCTACACCTTC. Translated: CASSEQGPHYGYTF.

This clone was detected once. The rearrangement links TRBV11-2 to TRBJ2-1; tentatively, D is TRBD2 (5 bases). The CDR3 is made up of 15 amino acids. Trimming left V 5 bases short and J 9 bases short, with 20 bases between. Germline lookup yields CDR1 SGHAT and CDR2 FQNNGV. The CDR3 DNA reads TGTGCCAGCAGCCCCCTAGCCGGATTTACCACTGAGCAGTTCTTC. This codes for CASSPLAGFTTEQFF.